Sequencing of this TCR beta chain was carried out in a study of blood T cells in healthy people across ages. Concerning this clonotype itself: Its antigen is unknown.

PCR was performed a second time for roughly 7 to 12 cycles using a sample-barcoded 5' primer and a J-beta primer mix. The template-switch adaptor was a 5' adaptor with 12 random nucleotides. It tagged each cDNA molecule. Each CDR3 protein gets one entry after TCRdb re-called the 5' RACE reads with MiXCR. The table has around 1,600,000 distinct CDR3 sequences, approximately 42% seen once. Per-sample PBMC isolation yielded at least 7 million cells. Regarding the study as a whole: TCR beta diversity per million T cells fell roughly linearly with age.

The CDR3 has 12 amino acids. Germline CDR1 and CDR2: SQVTM and ANQGSEA. V shed 5 bases and J shed 4 bases, with 11 bases lying between them. The sequence came from a woman aged 18-35 years in good health. The sample was blood. The rearrangement links TRBV29-1 to TRBJ1-2, with a possible D match to TRBD1 (5 bases). The CDR3 here is CSVYGDGYGYTF. CDR3 bases: TGCAGCGTTTACGGGGACGGCTATGGCTACACCTTC. Looking up the rest from reference TRBV29-1 and TRBJ1-2 gives the full variable domain: SAVISQKPSRDICQRGTSLTIQCQVDSQVTMMFWYRQQPGQSLTLIATANQGSEATYESGFVIDKFPISRPNLTFSTLTVSNMSPEDSSIYLCSVYGDGYGYTFGSGTRLTVV.